One sample yielded the 6 T cell receptor beta chains listed below, sequenced in a study of T cell responses to AZD1222 COVID-19 vaccine. Clones were read by immunoSEQ multiplex PCR, and TCRdb kept only the in-frame ones, dropping some. The repertoire consists of some 150,000 clones, with about nine tenths occurring once and the leading ten covering 2% to 2.5%. Here the sequenced sample was peripheral blood, taken on day 0 of AZD1222 vaccination. The receptor source for this set is an adult in good health.

The chain uses TRBV19 and TRBJ2-2, with D unclear. The CDR3 consists of 12 residues. Trimming removed 8 bases at V and 1 base at J, with 5 bases between. CDR1 and CDR2 (germline): LNHDA, SQIVND (reference sequence). This chain's CDR3 is CASGQNTGELFF. In DNA, the CDR3 is TGTGCCAGTGGGCAGAACACCGGGGAGCTGTTTTTT.

This clone was detected only once. The chain couples TRBV7-8 to TRBJ2-2, with a weak D call TRBD2 (6 bases). Looked up from germline, CDR1 is SGHVS and CDR2 is FQNEAQ. Trimming cost V 2 bases and J 3 bases, with 13 bases left between them. The CDR3 is 16 amino acids. In DNA, the CDR3 is TGTGCCAGCAGCTTAAGTCTAGCGATTTACACCGGGGAGCTGTTTTTT. Translated, it gives CASSLSLAIYTGELFF.

The chain has TRBV19 and TRBJ1-3; D not resolved. Trimming took 7 bases from V and 1 from J, leaving 11 bases between them. CDR3 length equals 14 residues. Looked up from germline, CDR1 is LNHDA and CDR2 is SQIVND (reference sequence). CDR3 loop: CASTLDGSGNTIYF. CDR3 in DNA: TGTGCCAGTACGCTGGATGGGTCTGGAAACACCATATATTTT.

This clone was picked up one time. The rearrangement links TRBV6-6 to TRBJ2-7; TRBD1 might be the D (7 bases). V was pared by 9 bases and J by 5 bases, with 17 bases between. The CDR3 consists of 13 residues. Germline CDR1 reads MNHNY; CDR2 reads SVGAGI (reference sequence). The CDR3 DNA follows: TGTGCCAGTCTCCAGGGGGGCCTACACGAGCAGTACTTC. It specifies CASLQGGLHEQYF.

The chain links TRBV5-1 to TRBJ1-2, with a weak D call TRBD1 (5 bases). This CDR3 comprises 13 residues. The ends were cut back, 5 bases at V and 3 bases at J, with 11 bases in the middle. CDR1 is SGHRS, CDR2 YFSETQ, per germline. As DNA, the CDR3 is TGCGCCAGCAGGGAGGGACGGCACTATGGCTACACCTTC. The encoded protein is CASREGRHYGYTF.

The V gene is TRBV19, the J gene TRBJ1-1; 7 positions agree with TRBD1. The CDR3 covers 17 residues. Trimming cost V 4 bases and J 5 bases; bases outside gene matches: 16. The germline gives CDR1 LNHDA, CDR2 SQIVND (reference sequence). The CDR3 sequence: CASSTRTGDYRWTEAFF. Written as DNA, the CDR3 is TGTGCCAGTAGTACCCGAACAGGGGACTATAGGTGGACTGAAGCTTTCTTT.